Below, 7 T cell receptor beta chains from the same sample are listed, as sequenced in a study of cytomegalovirus exposure and HLA in healthy donors. 60 Vbeta and 13 Jbeta primers were used in PCR. Method: immunoSEQ multiplex PCR; TCRdb's copy keeps in-frame clones and lacks some. Of 170,000 or so clones detected, under 90% appear once; the ten largest clones hold around 7.3%. The sample taken for sequencing was PBMCs. The receptor set was obtained from a man aged 25 to 40 in good health and CMV-seropositive.

The gene calls are TRBV15 and TRBJ2-5; TRBD1 matches at 7 bases. The DNA end lines up better with TRBJ2-7; the J call may be wrong. CDR1 is LNHNV, CDR2 YYDKDF, per germline (reference sequence). The CDR3 sequence is 14 residues long. CDR3 nucleotides: TGTGCCACCAGTGCCCGACAGGGCGTAGACGAGCAGTACTTC. This codes for CATSARQGVDEQYF.

This chain links TRBV27 with TRBJ2-7; maybe TRBD1 (5 bases). V was shortened by 2 bases and J by 2 bases, with 10 bases between the two germline ends. Germline V lookup: CDR1 MNHEY, CDR2 SMNVEV (reference sequence). The CDR3 totals 14 residues. CDR3 nucleotide sequence: TGTGCCAGCAGTTTAGGACACCAAACCTACGAGCAGTACTTC. Translation gives CASSLGHQTYEQYF.

The gene calls are TRBV28 and TRBJ2-2; 8 bases map to TRBD2. V lost 3 bases and J lost 8; bases outside the gene matches: 20. The V gene's germline CDR1 is MDHEN and CDR2 SYDVKM. The CDR3 is made up of 19 amino acids. The CDR3 loop reads CASSFPAGGGLAPSGELFF. The CDR3 DNA reads as TGTGCCAGCAGTTTCCCTGCGGGGGGAGGACTAGCCCCCTCGGGGGAGCTGTTTTTT.

The J gene is TRBJ1-6, the V gene TRBV7-8; D not certain. CDR1 SGHVS and CDR2 FQNEAQ come from the germline V gene. V lost 5 bases, J lost 5 bases, and 13 bases lay in between. CDR3 length equals 15 residues. Here the CDR3 DNA reads TGTGCCAGCAGCGTTCAAGGGAGGGATAATTCACCCCTCCACTTT. This encodes CASSVQGRDNSPLHF.

This clone was found many times. The chain links TRBV15 to TRBJ1-3; 7 bases map to TRBD1. V lost 3 bases and J lost 8; bases outside the gene matches: 10. Germline V CDR1 and CDR2: LNHNV, YYDKDF (reference sequence). The CDR3 extends over 15 amino acids. The CDR3 coding sequence is TGTGCCACCAGCAGTAACAGGGGAGGAGGAGACACCATATATTTT. Translating gives CATSSNRGGGDTIYF. Drawing the rest from reference TRBV15 and TRBJ1-3, the complete variable domain is DAMVIQNPRYQVTQFGKPVTLSCSQTLNHNVMYWYQQKSSQAPKLLFHYYDKDFNNEADTPDNFQSRRPNTSFCFLDIRSPGLGDTAMYLCATSSNRGGGDTIYFGEGSWLTVV.

The chain couples TRBV4-1 to TRBJ2-1, with a weak D call TRBD2 (6 bases). Germline V gene sequence: CDR1 MGHRA, CDR2 YSYEKL. The CDR3 runs 12 residues. The V end lost 9 bases, the J end lost 10 bases, and 16 bases lay between the germline ends. Here the CDR3 reads CASGSPGREQFF. The CDR3 region has the DNA TGCGCCAGTGGCTCCCCCGGGAGAGAGCAGTTCTTC.

This clone has just one count. The chain is built from TRBV11-3 and TRBJ1-1; the match to TRBD1 covers 9 bases. This CDR3 region has 16 residues. The V gene's germline CDR1 is SGHNT and CDR2 YENEEA. Unmatched junction bases numbered 8, after V lost 5 bases and J lost 1 base. CDR3 DNA sequence: TGTGCCAGCAGCCCCCGGACAGGGGCCGGGAACACTGAAGCTTTCTTT. It yields the protein CASSPRTGAGNTEAFF.